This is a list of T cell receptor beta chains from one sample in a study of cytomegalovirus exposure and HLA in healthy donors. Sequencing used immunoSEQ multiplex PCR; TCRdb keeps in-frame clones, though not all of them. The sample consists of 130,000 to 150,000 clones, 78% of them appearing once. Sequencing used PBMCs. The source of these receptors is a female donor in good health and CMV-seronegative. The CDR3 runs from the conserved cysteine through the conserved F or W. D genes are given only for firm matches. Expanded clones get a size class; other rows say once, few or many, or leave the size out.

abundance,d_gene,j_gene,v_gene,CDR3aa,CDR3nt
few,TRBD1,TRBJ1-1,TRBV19,CASKSQDRGFRAEAFF,TGTGCCAGTAAATCCCAGGACAGGGGCTTTCGGGCTGAAGCTTTCTTT
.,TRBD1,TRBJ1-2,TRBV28,CASSLTGHWDGYTF,TGTGCCAGCAGTTTGACAGGGCATTGGGATGGCTACACCTTC
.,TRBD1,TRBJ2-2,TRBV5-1,CASASGQPRGLNTGELFF,TGCGCCAGCGCCTCGGGACAACCAAGGGGGCTGAACACCGGGGAGCTGTTTTTT
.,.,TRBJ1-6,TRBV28,CASSPREGPYSPLHF,TGTGCCAGCAGTCCACGGGAAGGGCCTTATTCACCCCTCCACTTT
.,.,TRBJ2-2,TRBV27,CASRTGTTNTGELFF,TGTGCCAGCAGGACCGGGACAACGAACACCGGGGAGCTGTTTTTT
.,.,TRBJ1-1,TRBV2,CASSDGTGRVTEAFF,TGTGCCAGCAGTGATGGGACGGGGAGGGTCACTGAAGCTTTCTTT
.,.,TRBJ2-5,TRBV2,CASSERQGTTQYF,TGTGCCAGCAGTGAACGGCAGGGTACGACCCAGTACTTC
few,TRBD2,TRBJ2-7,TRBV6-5,CASRGLAGSEQYF,TGTGCCAGCAGAGGACTAGCGGGTTCCGAGCAGTACTTC
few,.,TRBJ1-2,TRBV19,CASSPYNREKSGYTF,TGTGCCAGTAGTCCATATAACCGGGAAAAAAGCGGCTACACCTTC
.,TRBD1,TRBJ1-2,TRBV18,CASSSLGTGSPINYGYTF,TGTGCCAGCTCATCCTTGGGGACAGGAAGCCCTATTAACTATGGCTACACCTTC
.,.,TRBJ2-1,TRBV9,CASSVVVSSYNEQFF,TGTGCCAGCAGCGTAGTTGTGAGCTCCTACAATGAGCAGTTCTTC
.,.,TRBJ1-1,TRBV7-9,CASLGAGRGSTEAFF,TGTGCCAGCCTCGGGGCAGGGCGGGGGAGCACTGAAGCTTTCTTT
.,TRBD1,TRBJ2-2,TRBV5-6,CASSLVGQGRTGELFF,TGTGCCAGCAGCTTGGTCGGACAGGGGCGCACCGGGGAGCTGTTTTTT
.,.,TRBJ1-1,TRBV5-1,CASRSSKVGVLNTEAFF,TGCGCCAGCAGGTCGTCGAAAGTAGGAGTACTGAACACTGAAGCTTTCTTT
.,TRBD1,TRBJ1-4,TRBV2,CASRVGTVNEKLFF,TGTGCCAGCAGAGTCGGGACAGTTAATGAAAAACTGTTTTTT
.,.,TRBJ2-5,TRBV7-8,CASSLRAHKGQETQYF,TGTGCCAGCAGCTTACGGGCCCATAAGGGGCAAGAGACCCAGTACTTC
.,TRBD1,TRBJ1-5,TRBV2,CASKEGAQPQHF,TGTGCCAGCAAAGAGGGGGCTCAGCCCCAGCATTTT
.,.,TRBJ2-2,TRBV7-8,CASSFPGLLGELFF,TGTGCCAGCAGCTTCCCGGGACTCCTCGGGGAGCTGTTTTTT
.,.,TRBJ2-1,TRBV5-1,CASSLFRTSSSYNEQFF,TGCGCCAGCAGCTTGTTCCGGACTTCGAGCTCCTACAATGAGCAGTTCTTC
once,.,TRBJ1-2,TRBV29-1,CSVMTVGGGGYTF,TGCAGCGTGATGACCGTGGGGGGGGGTGGCTACACCTTC
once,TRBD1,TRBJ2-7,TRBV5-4,CASSLAGGAFSSYEQYF,TGTGCCAGCAGCCTGGCAGGGGGCGCTTTCAGCTCCTACGAGCAGTACTTC
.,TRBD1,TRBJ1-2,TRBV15,CATSSNPTGSYGYTF,TGTGCCACCAGCAGCAACCCGACAGGGTCCTATGGCTACACCTTC
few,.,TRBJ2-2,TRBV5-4,CASSPNGGDTGELFF,TGTGCCAGCAGCCCGAACGGAGGGGACACCGGGGAGCTGTTTTTT
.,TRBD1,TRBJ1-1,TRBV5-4,CASSYRTGPGTEAFF,TGTGCCAGCAGTTATCGGACAGGGCCGGGCACTGAAGCTTTCTTT
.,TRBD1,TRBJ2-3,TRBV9,CASSVAPLGQQKLDTQYF,TGTGCCAGCAGCGTAGCACCCCTGGGACAGCAAAAATTAGATACGCAGTATTTT
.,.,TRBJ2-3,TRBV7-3,CASSSLPTDTQYF,TGTGCCAGCAGCTCCCTTCCCACAGATACGCAGTATTTT
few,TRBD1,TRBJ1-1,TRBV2,CASGEAMGQMNTEAFF,TGTGCCAGCGGCGAGGCTATGGGACAGATGAACACTGAAGCTTTCTTT
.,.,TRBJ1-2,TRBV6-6,CASILHVGVGYGYTF,TGTGCCAGCATTCTACATGTCGGGGTCGGCTATGGCTACACCTTC
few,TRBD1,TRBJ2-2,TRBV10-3,CAISDGQGAPNTGELFF,TGTGCCATCAGTGACGGACAGGGGGCGCCGAACACCGGGGAGCTGTTTTTT
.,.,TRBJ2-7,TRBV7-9,CASSLNRINEQYF,TGTGCCAGCAGCCTCAACAGGATCAACGAGCAGTACTTC
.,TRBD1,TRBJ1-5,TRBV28,CASSLLTGDQPQHF,TGTGCCAGCAGTTTATTAACAGGGGATCAGCCCCAGCATTTT
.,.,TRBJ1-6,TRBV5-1,CASSLAATENSPLHF,TGCGCCAGCAGCTTGGCAGCGACAGAGAATTCACCCCTCCACTTT
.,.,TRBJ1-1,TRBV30,CACKGGGTANTEAFF,TGTGCCTGTAAGGGGGGGGGTACAGCGAACACTGAAGCTTTCTTT
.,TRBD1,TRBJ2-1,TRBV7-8,CASSLMVVGTAYNEQFF,TGTGCCAGCAGTCTTATGGTGGTGGGGACAGCATACAATGAGCAGTTCTTC
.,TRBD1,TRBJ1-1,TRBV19,CASSFGTGSGNTEAFF,TGTGCCAGTAGTTTCGGGACAGGTTCGGGTAACACTGAAGCTTTCTTT
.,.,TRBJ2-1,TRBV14,CASSPLQWGLGDEQFF,TGTGCCAGCAGCCCCCTTCAATGGGGGCTCGGCGATGAGCAGTTCTTC
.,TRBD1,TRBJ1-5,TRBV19,CASSPRTGNNQPQHF,TGTGCCAGTAGCCCCCGGACAGGAAACAATCAGCCCCAGCATTTT
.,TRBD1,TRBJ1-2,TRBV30,CALTTGAFSYGYTF,TGTGCCCTAACGACAGGGGCGTTTAGCTATGGCTACACCTTC
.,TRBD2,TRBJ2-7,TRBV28,CASSPALAGGPVEHEQYF,TGTGCCAGCAGCCCTGCCCTAGCGGGAGGCCCCGTTGAGCACGAGCAGTACTTC
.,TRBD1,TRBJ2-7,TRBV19,CASSIRTGVPYEQYF,TGTGCCAGTAGTATTAGGACAGGGGTCCCCTACGAGCAGTACTTC
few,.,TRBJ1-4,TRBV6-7,CASSQKHEKLFF,TGTGCCAGCAGTCAGAAACATGAAAAACTGTTTTTT
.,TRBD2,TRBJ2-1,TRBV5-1,CASSQGLAGGNEQFF,TGCGCCAGCAGCCAGGGACTAGCGGGAGGCAATGAGCAGTTCTTC
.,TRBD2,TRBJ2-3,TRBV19,CASSKTSGYTDTQYF,TGTGCCAGTAGTAAGACTAGCGGATACACAGATACGCAGTATTTT
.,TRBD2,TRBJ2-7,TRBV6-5,CASSWDSGSGAYEQYF,TGTGCCAGCAGTTGGGATAGCGGGAGTGGGGCCTACGAGCAGTACTTC
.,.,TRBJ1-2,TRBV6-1,CATPTATGFLRGYTF,TGTGCCACCCCCACGGCGACTGGCTTTTTACGGGGCTACACCTTC